The clone carrying this T cell receptor beta chain was detected a few times. This specimen comes from a study of beta chain features in type 1 diabetes. Germline-derived CDR1 and CDR2 are SEHNR and FQNEAQ (reference sequence). Trimming shortened V by 1 base and J by 3 bases, and 10 bases separated the two germline ends. The length of the CDR3 is 14 residues. Sequenced material consisted of expressed TCRB transcripts (all of the isolated RNA was reverse transcribed). Repertoires were generated with immunoSEQ multiplex PCR, while TCRdb's copy carries only in-frame clones and drops some. This table has roughly 610,000 clones, around 15% appearing once.

The TCR originated in a man younger than 35 in good health. The sample taken for sequencing was naive CD4+ T cells from blood. The chain carries TRBV7-9 and TRBJ2-7; D remains unclear. Here the CDR3 reads CASSLVGTRYEQYF. CDR3 nucleotides: TGTGCCAGCAGCTTAGTTGGCACTCGCTACGAGCAGTACTTC.